This T cell receptor beta chain was identified during a study of technical replicates of blood from four donors. Only in-frame clones appear in the TCRdb table, and some are missing; sequencing was by immunoSEQ multiplex PCR. The sample gives about 81,000 clones, 90% to 96% of which show up once; roughly 0.37% is in the top ten. The germline V and J ends were trimmed by 10 bases and 4 bases, with 16 bases remaining between them. Germline V gene lookup returns CDR1 MNHEY and CDR2 SVGAGI. The CDR3 runs to 14 residues. The chain couples TRBV6-5 to TRBJ2-2; TRBD1 is a possible D gene (6 bases). This sequence was found in a human donor in good health. The sequenced material came from T cells isolated from PBMCs. The CDR3 nucleotides read TGTGCCACCAGAATGGACAGACTCACCGGGGAGCTGTTTTTT. Translation gives CATRMDRLTGELFF.